These 18 T cell receptor beta chains share one sample of origin, sequenced in a study of CD8+ T cells in alopecia areata. Treatment here: oral pan-JAK inhibitor, 5-10 mg twice daily. Reverse transcription of extracted RNA yielded cDNA, which provided the sequencing template. Some clones are missing from TCRdb's copy, which holds only in-frame ones; the method was immunoSEQ multiplex PCR. The data show about 190,000 clones, with roughly three fifths seen just once and approximately 0.7% held by the top ten. Sample: CD4+ T cells sorted from blood, taken at week 4, from a patient treated with tofacitinib. These receptors all stem from a human donor with alopecia areata.

The chain links TRBV7-2 to TRBJ2-3; D is undetermined. This CDR3 contains 13 residues. Germline values: CDR1 SGHTA, CDR2 FQGNSA. V was pared by 3 bases and J by 0 bases, with 4 bases between. The CDR3 nucleotides read TGTGCCAGCAGCTTCCACAGCACAGATACGCAGTATTTT. It translates to CASSFHSTDTQYF.

The chain uses TRBV7-8 and TRBJ1-2; D is undetermined. The CDR3 is 13 amino acids. The ends were cut back, 1 base at V and 4 bases at J, with 7 bases in the middle. Germline lookup yields CDR1 SGHVS and CDR2 FQNEAQ. CDR3 DNA sequence: TGTGCCAGCAGCTTAGGCGGAGGCTATGGCTACACCTTC. It translates to CASSLGGGYGYTF.

The table lists this clone with a few counts. Other nucleotide sequences in the sample specify the same CDR3. The V and J genes are TRBV29-1 and TRBJ2-3; D not certain. V lost 2 bases and J lost 4, with 4 bases in between. The CDR3 length is 11 residues. The germline CDR1 and CDR2 sequences are SQVTM and ANQGSEA. The DNA of the CDR3 is TGCAGCGTTGAAAGAGCAGATACGCAGTATTTT. This codes for CSVERADTQYF.

This chain connects TRBV29-1 to TRBJ2-3; D gene uncertain. The V end lost 3 bases, the J end lost 6 bases, and 4 bases lay between the germline ends. Per germline, CDR1 SQVTM and CDR2 ANQGSEA. The CDR3 covers 10 residues. In DNA form, the CDR3 reads TGCAGCGTTGAGAGGGATACGCAGTATTTT. Translating it yields CSVERDTQYF.

This clone was observed a few times. V and J are TRBV5-1 and TRBJ2-2; perhaps D is TRBD1 or TRBD2 (5 bases each). The CDR3 sequence is 14 residues long. V shed 7 bases and J shed 4 bases, with 14 bases lying between them. CDR1 is SGHRS and CDR2 is YFSETQ in the germline V gene. The CDR3: CASRDPPFTGELFF. CDR3 in DNA: TGCGCCAGCCGGGACCCGCCTTTCACCGGGGAGCTGTTTTTT.

This rearrangement joins TRBV29-1 to TRBJ2-1; possibly TRBD1 or TRBD2 for D (7 bases each). The V and J ends lost 4 bases and 10 bases respectively, with 17 bases between them. The germline V gene encodes CDR1 SQVTM and CDR2 ANQGSEA. This CDR3 has 13 amino acids. The CDR3 sequence: CSVVRSGGAEQFF. CDR3 sequence (DNA): TGCAGCGTTGTAAGGTCAGGGGGGGCCGAGCAGTTCTTC.

This clone was seen more than once but under ten times. The J gene is TRBJ2-2, the V gene TRBV30; perhaps TRBD2 as D (6 bases). Germline CDR1 GTSNPN, CDR2 SVGIG (reference sequence). This CDR3 is built from 13 residues. The DNA for the CDR3 is TGTGCGGCGGGGCCCGGGAACACCGGGGAGCTGTTTTTT. Amino acids: CAAGPGNTGELFF.

This clone was picked up a small number of times. The rearrangement links TRBV4-3 to TRBJ1-2, with no clear D. The CDR3 sequence is 14 residues long. Germline V gives CDR1 LGHNA, CDR2 YSLEER. Trimming shortened V by 6 bases and J by 4 bases, and 15 bases separated the two germline ends. The CDR3 reads CASSPSGPSYGYTF. CDR3 nucleotide sequence: TGCGCCAGCAGTCCGAGCGGCCCCAGCTATGGCTACACCTTC.

The V and J genes are TRBV30 and TRBJ2-7; either TRBD1 or TRBD2 may fit D (5 bases each). Per the germline V gene, CDR1 is GTSNPN and CDR2 is SVGIG (reference sequence). CDR3 length: 13 amino acids. V was trimmed by 5 bases and J by 2 bases, leaving 13 bases between them. CDR3 sequence reads: CAWGRGSAYEQYF. In DNA form, the CDR3 reads TGTGCCTGGGGCCGGGGCAGCGCCTACGAGCAGTACTTC.

The chain carries TRBV18 and TRBJ2-3, with 7 bases identical to TRBD2. V gave up 3 bases and J gave up 3 bases; unmatched junction bases: 6. Looked up from germline, CDR1 is KGHSH and CDR2 is LQKENI. The CDR3 sequence is 15 residues long. The CDR3 loop reads CASSPRLAETDTQYF. The CDR3 nucleotides are TGTGCCAGCTCACCGCGGCTAGCGGAGACAGATACGCAGTATTTT.

This clone was observed once. The chain has TRBV30 and TRBJ1-1; D gene uncertain. Trimming stripped 0 bases from V and 5 bases from J, with 13 bases between. From germline, CDR1 is GTSNPN and CDR2 SVGIG (reference sequence). There are 14 residues in the CDR3. The CDR3 loop is CAWSVFTGRTEAFF. CDR3 nucleotides: TGTGCCTGGAGTGTGTTTACGGGCAGGACTGAAGCTTTCTTT.

Note on this clone: Other DNA sequences in this sample translate to the same CDR3. This sequence joins TRBV29-1 and TRBJ2-1; 7 positions agree with TRBD2. The CDR3 totals 13 residues. J was trimmed by 3 bases and V by 3 bases; bases with no gene match: 2. Germline V gives CDR1 SQVTM, CDR2 ANQGSEA. CDR3 nucleotides: TGCAGCGTTGATCGCGGGAGCTACAATGAGCAGTTCTTC. This gives the protein CSVDRGSYNEQFF.

This clone was found a few times. The chain carries TRBV4-2 and TRBJ2-1, with no clear D. Trimming took 5 bases from V and 0 from J, leaving 26 bases between them. This CDR3 has 20 amino acids. CDR1 is LGHNA and CDR2 is YNFKEQ in the germline V gene. Here the CDR3 reads CASSNPTKPDSASSYNEQFF. As DNA, the CDR3 is TGTGCCAGCAGCAACCCGACAAAGCCCGACTCCGCTAGCTCCTACAATGAGCAGTTCTTC.

The V and J genes are TRBV7-2 and TRBJ1-5; 9 bases are a match to TRBD1. CDR3 size: 15 residues. The trim removed 5 bases at V and 6 bases at J, leaving 8 bases unmatched. Germline V lookup: CDR1 SGHTA, CDR2 FQGNSA. The CDR3 region has the DNA TGTGCCAGCAGCGTTCGACAGGGGGGCGGTCAGCCCCAGCATTTT. Translation gives CASSVRQGGGQPQHF.

This clone was observed a handful of times. V gene TRBV29-1 combines with J gene TRBJ1-1; D not certain. V lost 8 bases to trimming and J lost 1 base, with 14 bases between them. Germline loops: CDR1 SQVTM, CDR2 ANQGSEA. CDR3 length: 13 amino acids. CDR3 protein: CSFSLAGNTEAFF. The CDR3 DNA is TGCAGCTTCTCCCTGGCAGGGAACACTGAAGCTTTCTTT.

CDR3 DNA: TGTGCCAGCAGCGTAGAGCGGAACAATGAGCAGTTCTTC. Encoded protein: CASSVERNNEQFF. The genes are TRBV9 and TRBJ2-1; the D gene is possibly TRBD2 (5 bases). Germline V gene data show CDR1 as SGDLS and CDR2 as YYNGEE. The CDR3 loop spans 13 amino acids. V dropped 0 bases and J dropped 5 bases, with 6 bases sitting between them.

This clone was seen a handful of times. CDR3 bases: TGTGCCAGCAGTGCCCTCGGGGGACAGGGAAGCAATGAGCAGTTCTTC. Translating it yields CASSALGGQGSNEQFF. The gene calls are TRBV6-1 and TRBJ2-1; 9 bases line up with TRBD1. This CDR3 is 16 amino acids long. After removal of 4 bases from V and 6 bases from J, the junction contained 10 bases not matched to a gene. Germline CDR1 and CDR2: MNHNS and SASEGT.

J is TRBJ2-1 and V is TRBV11-1; 13 positions agree with TRBD2. The CDR3 sequence is 16 residues long. Germline lookup yields CDR1 SGHAT and CDR2 FQDESV (reference sequence). The junction had 0 bases not matched to a gene; V was cut back by 4 bases and J by 0 bases. The CDR3 here is CASSWTSGSSYNEQFF. DNA for the CDR3: TGTGCCAGCAGCTGGACTAGCGGGAGCTCCTACAATGAGCAGTTCTTC.